This T cell receptor (beta chain) was sequenced in a study of identical twins. Study conclusions and caveats: Cord blood beta clonotypes that were abundant carried fewer insertions, and memory repertoires showed no such trend. Cross-sectional statistical analysis was relied on for the conclusions, without the same donors being followed.

The CDR3 is made up of 14 amino acids. Trimming left V 5 bases short and J 5 bases short, with 14 bases between. Germline V gene sequence: CDR1 SNHLY, CDR2 FYNNEI. In the case of this clonotype: Its antigen is unknown.

In TCRdb, the 5' RACE reads were re-called with MiXCR into one record per CDR3 protein. The sample includes around 490,000 distinct CDR3 sequences, 20% to 25% of them seen just once. This sample was also put to use in a study of yellow fever vaccine responses in identical twins.

The chain links TRBV2 to TRBJ2-3; TRBD1 is a possible D gene (5 bases). Material: CD4+ T cells sorted from blood. The sequence came from a woman under 30 in good health. The CDR3 DNA reads TGTGCCAGCAGTTTGCAGGGCCCCCTAGATACGCAGTATTTT. This encodes CASSLQGPLDTQYF. Full variable domain (outside the CDR3, taken from reference TRBV2 and TRBJ2-3): EPEVTQTPSHQVTQMGQEVILRCVPISNHLYFYWYRQILGQKVEFLVSFYNNEISEKSEIFDDQFSVERPDGSNFTLKIRSTKLEDSAMYFCASSLQGPLDTQYFGPGTRLTVL.